The clone carrying this TCR beta chain has a single count. The record originates from a study of blood T cell repertoires in COVID-19. Data came from immunoSEQ multiplex PCR; TCRdb stores just in-frame clones and leaves some out. Altogether around 88,000 clones are present, 81% being singletons, with the ten largest covering 4.4%. Germline CDR1 is MNHNS and CDR2 is SASEGT. The CDR3 contains 14 residues. V gave up 5 bases and J gave up 2 bases; unmatched junction bases: 5. Sequencing input: peripheral blood. The receptor was derived from a man aged 55 to 69 with acute or convalescent COVID-19. This chain links TRBV6-1 with TRBJ2-5; 7 nucleotides align to TRBD1. Here the CDR3 reads CASSNRGQQETQYF. The CDR3 bases are TGTGCCAGCAGTAACCGGGGACAGCAAGAGACCCAGTACTTC.